This TCR beta chain was sequenced in a study of T-cell reconstitution after alpha-beta-depleted transplantation in children. Library preparation (for TCRbeta) was performed with unique molecular identifiers. TCRdb re-called the PCR reads through MiXCR, storing one row per CDR3 protein. The sample carries roughly 610,000 distinct CDR3 sequences, about 10% recorded once. There are many counts of this clonotype. Sequencing was performed on PBMCs from the stem cell graft donor, taken from the stem cell graft. The receptor was isolated from a human donor who donated a stem cell graft to a child with acute myeloid leukemia.

This CDR3 is CAIRGGPGADTYGYTF. The CDR3 DNA is TGTGCCATCAGAGGAGGGCCAGGGGCGGACACGTATGGCTACACCTTC. The V and J genes are TRBV10-3 and TRBJ1-2, with D possibly matching TRBD1 (6 bases). Trimming cost V 6 bases and J 5 bases, with 22 bases left between them. The CDR3 has 16 amino acids. Germline V gene sequence: CDR1 ENHRY, CDR2 SYGVKD.